The 3 T cell receptor beta chains in this list originate from one sample, sequenced in a study of identical twins. MiXCR was run by TCRdb on the 5' RACE reads, yielding one entry per CDR3 protein. The sample records a few hundred thousand distinct CDR3 sequences, 6.5% being singletons. This sample also belongs to another study, concerning T cells expressing NK-cell markers.

Sequenced: CD8+ T cells sorted from blood. These receptors all stem from a woman aged 18-30 years in good health.

Concerning this clonotype itself: An end of the junction does not agree with germline; a read error may underlie this. This sequence joins TRBV7-7 and TRBJ2-1, with 11 bases that match TRBD2. The CDR3 spans 17 residues. Germline V lookup: CDR1 SSHAT, CDR2 FNYEAQ (reference sequence). The CDR3 DNA is TGTGCTAGCAGCCCCGAGGTAGCGGGGGGGGCTCTGAATGAGCAGTTCTTC. It specifies CASSPEVAGGALNEQFF.

This clonotype was recorded many times. The J gene is TRBJ1-2, the V gene TRBV20-1, with D hard to call. The length of the CDR3 is 13 residues. V was pared by 5 bases and J by 5 bases, with 15 bases between. CDR1 and CDR2 from the germline V gene are DFQATT and SNEGSKA (reference sequence). In DNA, the CDR3 is TGCAGTGCTCCGACGACAAACCAATATGGCTACACCTTC. Its translation is CSAPTTNQYGYTF.

The sample holds many counts of this clonotype. The CDR3 sequence is CATLAPSYEQYF. CDR3 sequence (DNA): TGTGCCACCCTAGCGCCTTCCTACGAGCAGTACTTC. The V gene is TRBV25-1, the J gene TRBJ2-7; TRBD2 is a possible D gene (6 bases). Trimming pared 10 bases from V and 1 base from J, leaving 11 bases between. Germline assignment: CDR1 MGHDK and CDR2 SYGVNS. The CDR3 is made up of 12 amino acids.